This T cell receptor (beta chain) was documented in a study of shared clonotypes between healthy human individuals. The germline V gene has CDR1 SGHDT and CDR2 YYEEEE. After removal of 2 bases from V and 7 bases from J, the junction contained 23 bases not matched to a gene. The CDR3 runs 19 residues. TCRdb keeps only in-frame clones here, not all; method: immunoSEQ multiplex PCR. This sample has more than 2 million clones, with about 94% found just once. CD8 cells regarded as naive lacked CD45RO, were positively chosen for CCR7, and omitted terminally differentiated effector memory CD45RA+ cells. The clonotype originates from a man younger than 35 in good health. This chain uses TRBV5-6 with TRBJ1-2, with 7 nucleotides matching TRBD1. Input material: naive CD8+ T cells sorted from blood. The CDR3 sequence is CASSFGGQVEGTGLVGYTF. The CDR3 DNA follows: TGTGCCAGCAGCTTCGGCGGACAGGTAGAAGGGACTGGACTGGTTGGCTACACCTTC.